A selection of T cell receptor beta chains follows, all from one sample in a study of long-term antiretroviral therapy in people with HIV. Clones were read by immunoSEQ multiplex PCR, and TCRdb kept only the in-frame ones, dropping some. This table holds about 23,000 clones, around 80% found once. Sequencing used unsorted PBMCs, obtained 0.3 years after starting antiretroviral therapy. The receptors stem from a man aged 50 to 59 with HIV. Each CDR3 is given with its conserved first and last residue. A D gene is named only where the DNA matches it firmly. Size is omitted from some rows. Given values are once, few, many or a class for expanded clones.

v_gene	abundance	len	d_gene	j_gene	CDR3nt	CDR3aa
TRBV7-9	NA	14	TRBD1	TRBJ2-3	TGTGCCAGCAACTGGGGGACAGGGTCTGATACGCAGTATTTT	CASNWGTGSDTQYF
TRBV6-5	NA	14	NA	TRBJ1-2	TGTGCCAGCAGCCCTACCGGGCCGAACTATGGCTACACCTTC	CASSPTGPNYGYTF
TRBV7-7	NA	13	NA	TRBJ1-1	TGTGCTAGCAGCACACGCTATGGGACTGAAGCTTTCTTT	CASSTRYGTEAFF
TRBV21-1	NA	16	NA	TRBJ2-7	TGTGCCAGCAGCAAAGGGGAAGTCCTCTGTCCCTACGAGCAGTACTTC	CASSKGEVLCPYEQYF
TRBV2	NA	14	NA	TRBJ2-3	TGTGCCAGCAGTGATGGACGGGACACAGATACGCAGTATTTT	CASSDGRDTDTQYF
TRBV5-4	NA	13	NA	TRBJ1-4	TGTGCCAGCAGCGAGAACCTTAATGAAAAACTGTTTTTT	CASSENLNEKLFF
TRBV11-3	NA	16	TRBD1	TRBJ2-5	TGTGCCAGCAGCTCCACCGGGGACAGGGGCAGGGGGACCCAGTACTTC	CASSSTGDRGRGTQYF
TRBV6-6	once	15	TRBD1	TRBJ1-5	TGTGCCAGCAGTTACGGGACAGGGGGGAATCAGCCCCAGCATTTT	CASSYGTGGNQPQHF
TRBV5-1	NA	14	NA	TRBJ1-2	TGCGCCAGCACTTGGAGCTCGGGCGGCGATGGCTACACCTTC	CASTWSSGGDGYTF
TRBV7-2	NA	13	NA	TRBJ1-5	TGTGCCAGCAGCTTGGGGACCAGACAGCCCCAGCATTTT	CASSLGTRQPQHF
TRBV5-1	NA	16	TRBD1	TRBJ1-4	TGCGCCAGCAGCAAGGACAGGCGAGGGCCTGGTGAAAAACTGTTTTTT	CASSKDRRGPGEKLFF
TRBV7-2	NA	15	NA	TRBJ2-7	TGTGCCAGCAGCTTAGCGCGAACAGAACCCTACGAGCAGTACTTC	CASSLARTEPYEQYF
TRBV18	NA	15	NA	TRBJ2-7	TGTGCCAGCTCTCGTAATAGCAGGACGAACTACGAGCAGTACTTC	CASSRNSRTNYEQYF
TRBV1	NA	18	NA	TRBJ2-2	TGCACCAGCAGCCAAGATGAAGTCCCCGGAGGAGACACCGGGGAGCTGTTTTTT	CTSSQDEVPGGDTGELFF
TRBV28	NA	18	NA	TRBJ1-5	TGTGCCAGCAGCCACTCCTACATCGATCCCCTTAGCAATCAGCCCCAGCATTTT	CASSHSYIDPLSNQPQHF
TRBV5-5	NA	14	NA	TRBJ2-5	TGTGCCAGCAGCTCCGGCCTAGCCCCAGAGACCCAGTACTTC	CASSSGLAPETQYF
TRBV28	NA	17	TRBD2	TRBJ2-1	TGTGCCAGCAGCCCCCTTCGACTAGCGGGAGTCTCGGATGAGCAGTTCTTC	CASSPLRLAGVSDEQFF
TRBV5-5	NA	14	NA	TRBJ1-2	TGTGCCAGCAGCTCCGGACAGAGTAACTATGGCTACACCTTC	CASSSGQSNYGYTF
TRBV30	NA	15	TRBD2	TRBJ2-3	TGTGCCTGGAACCCCTACGGGGGGGGATATAATACGCAGTATTTT	CAWNPYGGGYNTQYF
TRBV6-4	NA	20	TRBD1	TRBJ2-6	TGTGCCAGCAGTGACGGCCCACCGGGACAGGGGTTAACTGGGGCCAACGTCCTGACTTTC	CASSDGPPGQGLTGANVLTF
TRBV9	NA	15	NA	TRBJ2-1	TGTGCCAGCAGCGTAGGACCCTCAGGGATAGATGAGCAGTTCTTC	CASSVGPSGIDEQFF